Below are 13 T cell receptor beta chains sequenced from a single sample in a study of CD8+ T cells in alopecia areata. Extracted RNA was reverse transcribed into cDNA, the sequencing template. The data were produced by immunoSEQ multiplex PCR, yet TCRdb's version contains in-frame clones alone and is incomplete. The sample lists about 160,000 clones, under 70% occurring once. Regarding treatment: oral pan-JAK inhibitor, 5-10 mg twice daily. The starting material was CD4+ T cells sorted from blood, obtained at week 4, from a patient treated with tofacitinib. Source of these receptors: a human donor with alopecia areata.

This sequence joins TRBV29-1 and TRBJ2-3; 8 nucleotides line up with TRBD2. The CDR3 totals 14 residues. The germline V gene encodes CDR1 SQVTM and CDR2 ANQGSEA. Germline trimming cut 2 bases from V and 1 base from J; bases unmatched to any gene: 2. In DNA, the CDR3 is TGCAGCGTTGAACAACTAGCGGGCACAGATACGCAGTATTTT. It yields the protein CSVEQLAGTDTQYF.

This clone was seen a single time. The chain employs TRBV29-1 and TRBJ1-5, with D possibly TRBD1 on 6 matching bases. V dropped 4 bases and J dropped 0 bases, with 13 bases sitting between them. This CDR3 comprises 15 residues. The germline V gene has CDR1 SQVTM and CDR2 ANQGSEA. The CDR3 loop reads CSVGWGRGSNQPQHF. CDR3 bases: TGCAGCGTTGGTTGGGGCAGGGGTAGCAATCAGCCCCAGCATTTT.

The chain recombines TRBV10-3 with TRBJ2-3; 9 bases fit TRBD2. CDR1 and CDR2 (germline): ENHRY, SYGVKD. The CDR3 loop spans 16 amino acids. J lost 0 bases, V lost 4 bases, and 5 bases had no gene match. This CDR3 is CAISASSGESTDTQYF. CDR3 sequence (DNA): TGTGCCATCAGTGCGTCTAGCGGGGAAAGCACAGATACGCAGTATTTT.

This clone was seen a few times. The chain couples TRBV4-3 to TRBJ2-2, with 8 bases fitting TRBD2. Germline-derived CDR1 and CDR2 are LGHNA and YSLEER. The V segment lost 4 bases and the J segment 4 bases; nucleotides outside the gene matches: 5. The CDR3 loop spans 15 amino acids. CDR3 nucleotide sequence: TGCGCCAGCAGCCCGGGACTAGTGGGCACCGGGGAGCTGTTTTTT. Residues: CASSPGLVGTGELFF.

This chain uses TRBV29-1 with TRBJ2-1; D gene uncertain. The V end was cut by 4 bases, the J end by 6 bases, with 13 bases between. Germline V CDR1 and CDR2: SQVTM, ANQGSEA. The CDR3 has 13 amino acids. CDR3 DNA: TGCAGCGTTGTAGGGCCTGGGGTCAATGAGCAGTTCTTC. Translated, it gives CSVVGPGVNEQFF.

The rearrangement uses TRBV15 and TRBJ2-7; unclear D gene. CDR1 is LNHNV, CDR2 YYDKDF, per germline (reference sequence). V was clipped by 4 bases and J by 3 bases, with 13 bases between them. This CDR3 is built from 14 residues. This CDR3 is CATSMVRSVYEQYF. In DNA, the CDR3 is TGTGCCACCAGCATGGTCCGGTCTGTCTACGAGCAGTACTTC.

The CDR3 is CASRAEINQPQHF. CDR3 nucleotides: TGTGCCAGCAGAGCTGAAATCAATCAGCCCCAGCATTTT. V is TRBV2 and J is TRBJ1-5, with D hard to call. Germline CDR1 is SNHLY and CDR2 is FYNNEI. V gave up 6 bases and J gave up 3 bases, with 9 bases separating them. The CDR3 extends over 13 amino acids.

In its sample, this clone was seen a few times. The V and J genes are TRBV18 and TRBJ1-5; D uncertain. CDR1 and CDR2 (germline): KGHSH, LQKENI. The CDR3 is 14 residues long. Trimming pared 2 bases from V and 5 bases from J, leaving 10 bases between. In nucleotides, the CDR3 is TGTGCCAGCTCACCAACAGTGGGGTATCAGCCCCAGCATTTT. Amino acids: CASSPTVGYQPQHF.

The genes are TRBV2 and TRBJ2-1; 10 nucleotides agree with TRBD1. V lost 4 bases and J lost 7; bases outside the gene matches: 4. Looked up from germline, CDR1 is SNHLY and CDR2 is FYNNEI. This CDR3 is 14 amino acids long. In DNA, the CDR3 is TGTGCCAGCAGTGGGGACAGGGGAGGGAATGAGCAGTTCTTC. Its translation: CASSGDRGGNEQFF.

The chain uses TRBV29-1 and TRBJ2-2, with 9 bases fitting TRBD1. Trimming cost V 7 bases and J 4 bases; bases outside gene matches: 7. From germline, CDR1 is SQVTM and CDR2 ANQGSEA. The CDR3 has 14 amino acids. In DNA, the CDR3 is TGCAGCGCAGGGACAGGGTTCAGCACCGGGGAGCTGTTTTTT. Its translation is CSAGTGFSTGELFF.

This clone turned up a few times. The V and J genes are TRBV29-1 and TRBJ2-3; D remains ambiguous. Germline V gene sequence: CDR1 SQVTM, CDR2 ANQGSEA. Trimming cost V 1 base and J 0 bases, with 8 bases left between them. The CDR3 sequence is 14 residues long. CDR3 sequence (DNA): TGCAGCGTTGAAGTTGGGATGAGCACAGATACGCAGTATTTT. Translation: CSVEVGMSTDTQYF.

The V and J genes are TRBV4-2 and TRBJ2-7, with a possible D match to TRBD1 (8 bases). The CDR3 spans 16 residues. V was cut by 3 bases and J by 0 bases, with 15 bases left in between. Germline assignment: CDR1 LGHNA and CDR2 YNFKEQ. CDR3 nucleotides: TGTGCCAGCAGCCAGGGGGGGACAGGCGGCTCCTACGAGCAGTACTTC. It encodes CASSQGGTGGSYEQYF.

There are a few counts of this clone. This CDR3 reads CASRVMAEAFF. In nucleotides, the CDR3 is TGTGCCAGCAGAGTGATGGCTGAAGCTTTCTTT. V is TRBV7-2 and J is TRBJ1-1; no firm D call. V was shortened by 6 bases and J by 6 bases, with 8 bases between the two germline ends. The germline V gene encodes CDR1 SGHTA and CDR2 FQGNSA. CDR3 length: 11 amino acids.